This T cell receptor (beta chain) was recovered during a study of high-grade serous ovarian cancer treatment subgroups. Whole-study findings and limits: Higher neoantigen levels went with greater TCR clonal relatedness.

Tumor samples were taken before definitive surgery or chemotherapy. Sequencing was performed with immunoSEQ multiplex PCR; in TCRdb, only in-frame clones are kept and a portion is missing. This table has about 4,400 clones, more than 70% appearing once. With respect to this clone: Antigen specificity is unknown.

The specimen was tumor tissue. The source of this sequence is a human donor with high-grade serous ovarian cancer.

CDR3 residues: CASGLVNSTGTTQGYGYTF. The CDR3 DNA reads TGTGCTAGTGGTTTGGTAAATTCGACAGGTACCACTCAAGGATATGGCTACACCTTC. The chain employs TRBV12-5 and TRBJ1-2, with D possibly TRBD1 on 6 matching bases. V gave up 0 bases and J gave up 5 bases, with 25 bases separating them. Germline CDR1 and CDR2: LGHNT and FRNRAP. The CDR3 loop spans 19 amino acids.